The 27 T cell receptor beta chains presented below share a single source sample, sequenced in a study of CD8+CD57+ T cells in acquired aplastic anemia. The template for TCR beta VDJ and CDR3 sequence profiling was genomic DNA. TCRdb re-analysed the reads in MiXCR, keeping a single row per CDR3 protein. The sample has 150,000 to 200,000 distinct CDR3 sequences, roughly 47% seen once; the top ten hold 1.1%. What was sequenced was sorted CD4+, CD8+, or CD8+CD57+ T cells (not recorded which) from PBMCs. The receptors here all came from a human donor in good health.

Ten or more counts support this clonotype. The gene calls are TRBV7-9 and TRBJ1-5; a weak D match, TRBD1 (5 bases). V shed 3 bases and J shed 5 bases, with 8 bases lying between them. The CDR3 loop spans 13 amino acids. Germline V gives CDR1 SEHNR, CDR2 FQNEAQ (reference sequence). CDR3 sequence: CASSLGLYQPQHF. The CDR3 DNA follows: TGTGCCAGCAGCTTGGGACTGTATCAGCCCCAGCATTTT.

This clonotype was recorded once. The genes are TRBV2 and TRBJ2-3, with TRBD2 matching over 10 bases. There are 16 residues in the CDR3. The junction had 5 bases not matched to a gene; V was cut back by 0 bases and J by 5 bases. Germline V gene data show CDR1 as SNHLY and CDR2 as FYNNEI. This chain's CDR3 is CASSEARLAGVDTQYF. CDR3 bases: TGTGCCAGCAGTGAAGCGCGTCTAGCGGGAGTAGATACGCAGTATTTT.

J is TRBJ2-7 and V is TRBV10-3, with 8 bases fitting TRBD1. The CDR3 length is 15 residues. V was clipped by 0 bases and J by 6 bases; unmatched bases: 7. Germline V gives CDR1 ENHRY, CDR2 SYGVKD. The DNA for the CDR3 is TGTGCCATCAGTGAGTCTTCTGGACAGGGTCTCGAGCAGTACTTC. Its protein is CAISESSGQGLEQYF.

This clonotype was found many times. The chain employs TRBV11-1 and TRBJ2-3, with D maybe TRBD2 (6 bases). The germline CDR1 and CDR2 sequences are SGHAT and FQDESV (reference sequence). The V end lost 0 bases, the J end lost 6 bases, and 10 bases lay between the germline ends. The CDR3 sequence is 14 residues long. The CDR3 spells CASSLASREDTQYF. The CDR3 nucleotides read TGTGCCAGCAGCTTAGCGTCCCGGGAGGATACGCAGTATTTT.

To note about this clonotype: A much larger clone sits a single nucleotide away, making a read error possible. The chain uses TRBV4-1 and TRBJ1-1; D not certain. The CDR3 runs 15 residues. Deletions cut 0 bases from V and 9 bases from J, with 17 bases between. Germline V gene sequence: CDR1 MGHRA, CDR2 YSYEKL. CDR3 DNA sequence: TGCGCCAGCAGCCAAGAGGAACAGCCAAGGGCTAAAGCTTTCTTT. This translates into CASSQEEQPRAKAFF.

This clonotype has just a few counts. The genes are TRBV10-3 and TRBJ2-2, with D unclear. The germline V gene has CDR1 ENHRY and CDR2 SYGVKD. The CDR3 has 12 residues. Trimming removed 7 bases at V and 6 bases at J, with 9 bases between. CDR3 region: CAITPGPGELFF. The CDR3 nucleotides are TGTGCCATCACACCTGGGCCCGGGGAGCTGTTTTTT.

In its sample, this clonotype was seen a few times. J is TRBJ2-5 and V is TRBV15, with 8 nucleotides matching TRBD2. The CDR3 has 15 residues. V shed 0 bases and J 4 bases; nucleotides not matched to a gene: 4. CDR1 is LNHNV and CDR2 is YYDKDF in the germline V gene (reference sequence). CDR3 nucleotide sequence: TGTGCCACCAGCAGAGATATCCTAGCGGGAGAGACCCAGTACTTC. It codes for CATSRDILAGETQYF.

This chain uses TRBV20-1 with TRBJ2-5; 9 bases agree with TRBD2. The V gene's germline CDR1 is DFQATT and CDR2 SNEGSKA (reference sequence). The CDR3 consists of 16 residues. V lost 0 bases, J lost 2 bases, and 7 bases stayed unmatched. The CDR3 DNA reads as TGCAGTGCTAGAGACGAGGCTAGCGGGGATCAAGAGACCCAGTACTTC. Translated: CSARDEASGDQETQYF.

This clonotype was picked up many times. The chain uses TRBV13 and TRBJ2-7; 11 nucleotides align to TRBD1. Trimming at V came to 1 base and at J to 2 bases, leaving 10 bases not matched to a gene. CDR3 length: 18 amino acids. CDR1 is PRHDT, CDR2 FYEKMQ, per germline (reference sequence). CDR3 residues: CASSLEDRGRVPTYEQYF. The CDR3 DNA is TGTGCCAGCAGCTTAGAGGACAGGGGGCGCGTCCCTACCTACGAGCAGTACTTC.

This clonotype was detected ten times or more. This chain links TRBV12-3 or TRBV12-4 with TRBJ1-5, with D possibly being TRBD1 (5 bases). CDR3 length: 16 amino acids. The V and J ends lost 4 bases and 1 base respectively, with 14 bases between them. The CDR3, as DNA: TGTGCCAGCAGTTCTTTTGGGACTCGGAGCAATCAGCCCCAGCATTTT. Translated: CASSSFGTRSNQPQHF.

The V and J genes are TRBV15 and TRBJ1-2; TRBD1 is a possible D gene (5 bases). Trimming shortened V by 2 bases and J by 8 bases, and 18 bases separated the two germline ends. Germline V CDR1 and CDR2: LNHNV, YYDKDF (reference sequence). The CDR3 loop spans 15 amino acids. The CDR3 region has the DNA TGTGCCACCAGCAGATCCCTTCCAGGGTCATGGGGCTACACCTTC. Translation: CATSRSLPGSWGYTF.

In its sample, this clonotype was seen many times. The chain combines TRBV2 with TRBJ1-4; the D gene is possibly TRBD1 (5 bases). Trimming took off 5 bases at V and 7 bases at J, with 17 bases between the two ends. The CDR3 loop spans 15 amino acids. The V gene's germline CDR1 is SNHLY and CDR2 FYNNEI. The chain's CDR3 is CASSPREGISEKLFF. Here the CDR3 DNA reads TGTGCCAGCAGTCCCCGGGAGGGGATTAGTGAAAAACTGTTTTTT.

At least ten counts were recorded for this clonotype. The chain joins TRBV19 to TRBJ2-6; D remains ambiguous. Trimming took 6 bases from V and 0 from J, leaving 9 bases between them. The CDR3 extends over 15 amino acids. The V gene's germline CDR1 is LNHDA and CDR2 SQIVND (reference sequence). CDR3 bases: TGTGCCAGTAGGGCAGAATACTCTGGGGCCAACGTCCTGACTTTC. Protein product: CASRAEYSGANVLTF.

This clonotype was seen ten or more times. The gene calls are TRBV6-1 and TRBJ2-5, with 12 bases matching TRBD2. The CDR3 is made up of 15 amino acids. Germline values: CDR1 MNHNS, CDR2 SASEGT. V shed 2 bases, J shed 7 bases, and the junction held 5 bases outside the gene matches. The CDR3 reads CASSELAGGFGTQYF. The DNA of the CDR3 is TGTGCCAGCAGTGAACTAGCGGGGGGGTTCGGGACCCAGTACTTC.

In its sample, this clonotype was seen many times. CDR3 coding DNA: TGCGCCAGCAGCTTGGGGACAGGGACCCCCTACGAGCAGTACTTC. This gives the protein CASSLGTGTPYEQYF. The chain carries TRBV5-1 and TRBJ2-7, with 8 positions matching TRBD1. V was clipped by 0 bases and J by 2 bases; unmatched bases: 4. CDR3 length: 15 amino acids. The V gene's germline CDR1 is SGHRS and CDR2 YFSETQ. Full variable domain (rest looked up from reference TRBV5-1 and TRBJ2-7): KAGVTQTPRYLIKTRGQQVTLSCSPISGHRSVSWYQQTPGQGLQFLFEYFSETQRNKGNFPGRFSGRQFSNSRSEMNVSTLELGDSALYLCASSLGTGTPYEQYFGPGTRLTVT.

This clonotype has a count of ten or more. The V call is TRBV5-8, the J call TRBJ2-7; D possibly corresponds to TRBD1 (6 bases). V was cut by 0 bases and J by 0 bases, with 7 bases left in between. The V gene's germline CDR1 is SGHTS and CDR2 YDEGEE. The CDR3 has 14 amino acids. In DNA form, the CDR3 reads TGTGCCAGCAGCTTGGGGGGGCACTCCTACGAGCAGTACTTC. It specifies CASSLGGHSYEQYF.

This clonotype is judged medium-sized. The genes are TRBV2 and TRBJ2-7; D unresolved. Germline V lookup: CDR1 SNHLY, CDR2 FYNNEI. V gave up 4 bases and J gave up 4 bases, with 8 bases separating them. This CDR3 spans 12 amino acids. The CDR3 DNA reads TGTGCCAGCAGTGGTAATCGGTACGAGCAGTACTTC. Its protein is CASSGNRYEQYF.

The J gene is TRBJ1-2, the V gene TRBV6-5; tentatively, D is TRBD1 (6 bases). The CDR3 is made up of 17 amino acids. Trimming took 1 base from V and 3 from J, leaving 18 bases between them. Germline CDR1 MNHEY, CDR2 SVGAGI. The CDR3 sequence: CASSYYQFGGADYGYTF. The CDR3 bases are TGTGCCAGCAGTTACTACCAGTTTGGGGGGGCAGACTATGGCTACACCTTC.

The genes are TRBV9 and TRBJ1-1; D is unclear. V was clipped by 2 bases and J by 10 bases, with 12 bases between them. The CDR3 spans 12 residues. Germline CDR1 is SGDLS and CDR2 is YYNGEE. The CDR3: CASSVDSRGAFF. The CDR3 DNA sequence: TGTGCCAGCAGCGTGGACTCACGGGGAGCTTTCTTT.

About this clonotype itself: Since the CDR3 does not end with the conserved phenylalanine or tryptophan, this likely comes from a read error. Here the CDR3 DNA reads TGTGCCAGCAGCTGGGGGACCTTCGGCCGGGCGAACACCGGGGAGCTGTTTTCT. Translation gives CASSWGTFGRANTGELFS. The chain uses TRBV7-9 and TRBJ2-2; either TRBD1 or TRBD2 may supply D (5 bases each). Germline CDR1 is SEHNR and CDR2 is FQNEAQ (reference sequence). Trimming removed 4 bases from V and 0 bases from J, with 18 bases in between. This CDR3 is 18 amino acids long.

Details on this clonotype: Given a much more abundant clone one base away, this may be a read error. V is TRBV5-6 and J is TRBJ2-3; 12 nucleotides align to TRBD1. The CDR3 runs to 17 residues. The V gene end was trimmed by 0 bases and the J gene end by 6 bases; junction bases not matched to a gene: 8. Germline-derived CDR1 and CDR2 are SGHDT and YYEEEE. This CDR3 reads CASSLAWGTGGADTQYF. CDR3 nucleotide sequence: TGTGCCAGCAGCTTGGCGTGGGGGACAGGGGGCGCGGATACGCAGTATTTT.

Notes on this clonotype: A much larger clone lies one base from this, so it may be a read error. The chain is built from TRBV5-1 and TRBJ1-2, with D possibly matching TRBD1 (5 bases). This CDR3 spans 15 amino acids. Germline lookup yields CDR1 SGHRS and CDR2 YFSETQ. Trimming pared 4 bases from V and 2 bases from J, leaving 15 bases between. Here the CDR3 DNA reads TGCGCCAGCAGCACCCAGGGACCGGTGAACTATGGCTACACCTTC. Translated, it gives CASSTQGPVNYGYTF. Together with reference TRBV5-1 and TRBJ1-2, the CDR3 gives the full variable domain: KAGVTQTPRYLIKTRGQQVTLSCSPISGHRSVSWYQQTPGQGLQFLFEYFSETQRNKGNFPGRFSGRQFSNSRSEMNVSTLELGDSALYLCASSTQGPVNYGYTFGSGTRLTVV.

The table lists this clonotype with many counts. V and J are TRBV6-1 and TRBJ2-5; TRBD2 agrees at 15 bases. The V gene's germline CDR1 is MNHNS and CDR2 SASEGT. This CDR3 is built from 16 residues. V was pared by 6 bases and J by 4 bases, with 6 bases of the junction left unmatched. CDR3 protein: CASSGTSGRWGETQYF. CDR3 DNA sequence: TGTGCCAGCAGCGGGACTAGCGGGAGGTGGGGAGAGACCCAGTACTTC.

The chain is built from TRBV7-6 and TRBJ1-6; possible D gene TRBD1, 5 bases. The length of the CDR3 is 14 residues. The germline V gene encodes CDR1 SGHVS and CDR2 FNYEAQ. V was shortened by 5 bases and J by 4 bases, with 9 bases between the two germline ends. Here the CDR3 DNA reads TGTGCCAGCAGCACCCAGGGATATAATTCACCCCTCCACTTT. Protein product: CASSTQGYNSPLHF.

The genes are TRBV28 and TRBJ1-1; TRBD1 is a possible D gene (6 bases). Germline V gene lookup returns CDR1 MDHEN and CDR2 SYDVKM. CDR3 length equals 14 residues. The V gene lost 4 bases and the J gene lost 0 bases, with 9 bases spanning the gap. The CDR3 loop reads CASSSTGLNTEAFF. The CDR3 DNA follows: TGTGCCAGCAGTTCCACAGGGTTGAACACTGAAGCTTTCTTT.

J is TRBJ1-3 and V is TRBV6-5, with D hard to call. The germline V gene has CDR1 MNHEY and CDR2 SVGAGI. V lost 3 bases and J 4 bases, leaving 10 bases between the germline ends. The CDR3 length is 14 residues. The CDR3 sequence: CASSYKLGGNTIYF. The CDR3 bases are TGTGCCAGCAGTTATAAACTGGGCGGAAACACCATATATTTT.

The V and J genes are TRBV3-1 and TRBJ2-1, with D tentatively TRBD2 (7 bases). Germline CDR1 LGHDT, CDR2 YNNKEL (reference sequence). The CDR3 is 12 residues long. Trimming removed 1 base from V and 12 bases from J, with 10 bases in between. DNA for the CDR3: TGTGCCAGCAGCCAAGGGGGGGGCTGGCAGTTCTTC. Translated, it gives CASSQGGGWQFF.